This TCR beta chain was recorded in a study of coeliac disease (dated 2022 in TCRdb). Regarding the study in general: Each coeliac patient fell into one of three classes: newly diagnosed active disease, refractory coeliac disease type I, or disease kept under control by a gluten-free diet. Next-generation sequencing of rearranged TRB and TRG CDR3 regions was applied to small intestinal lymphocyte fractions from coeliac and non-coeliac patients. The study was aimed at characterising TR repertoires of small intestinal T cells in active, refractory type I and gluten-free-diet-treated coeliac disease. A total of some 30 patients were included in the full study, of whom around 22 had serologically confirmed coeliac disease and 8 were controls with non-small intestinal disorders. Because high-resolution HLA typing was not available, biased TRBV7-2 usage was queried as a proof of principle. TRB sequencing worked for samples from 26 to 30 subjects, and these included 20 to 25 paired bulk unsorted intraepithelial and lamina propria cell samples.

Its CDR3 holds 15 amino acids, cysteine through phenylalanine. The CDR3 DNA has 45 bases and is translated from base 1. V is shortened by 0 bases, J by 0 bases, and the region joining them spans 10 bases. The CDR1 and CDR2 encoded by the germline V gene are SGHRS and YFSETQ. With regard to this clone: Its cognate antigen has yet to be identified. The record has no base qualities; no much larger clone is one base away.

Results the study describes overall, beyond this receptor: Separating intraepithelial cells from lamina propria cells did not give high-purity fractions, so cross-contamination between the two compartments may have occurred. TRB repertoires were found to be largely private, with most amino acid sequences unique to one sample, and no significant difference in V-gene usage was found between disease groups. The authors judged the approach to be unsuitable for unbiased detection of gliadin-specific T cells, because gliadin-specific T cells are scarce and rarely shared between patients. Published gliadin-specific TRB sequences were detected in about 45% of the 18 coeliac lamina propria samples but in only 1 of 6 controls. Lower clonality than in controls was observed in the TRB and TRG repertoires of active coeliac intraepithelial and lamina propria samples, suggesting that diverse T cells were recruited.

Library preparation used the immunoSEQ multiplex PCR assay. The TR loci were subjected to amplification by multiplexed PCR, for which V gene segments served as targets of the forward primers and J gene segments as targets of the reverse primers. The amplified CDR3 regions were sequenced using the Illumina HiSeq System. The source study handled its data this way. Closely related reads were merged by a nearest-neighbour algorithm to remove PCR and sequencing errors and to collapse the data into unique sequences. Each repertoire was summarised by clonality and by T cell density, with T cell density defined as TR molecules per amount of genomic DNA input. Public TRs were defined as CDR3 amino acid sequences in at least 80% of unsorted samples, then tested for differential abundance between coeliac and control samples. Every lamina propria sample was checked against a list of 200 to 250 published gliadin-specific TRB sequences. Differences in clonality and density between disease groups were tested by Kruskal-Wallis tests, followed by Dunn post-tests. As stored in TCRdb, this immuneACCESS dataset retains in-frame rearrangements with V and J assigned. A fraction of the clones does not appear; measured against another copy, unresolved V genes explain less than half of the discrepancy, and the remainder lacks a known reason. From that table come the V and J calls and clone size; the DNA was used to work out D and trimming. The sample table records over 5,500 clones; around 68% of these occur just once. The ten largest clones represent approximately 21% of the sample.

Aliquots of 500,000 cells were frozen in DMSO/FBS in liquid nitrogen, and one aliquot per fraction was used for sequencing. Every one of the 30 study patients had an endoscopy and a small intestinal biopsy. Lamina propria cells were released by collagenase digestion of the biopsy tissue remaining after intraepithelial cell isolation. Genomic DNA was extracted from frozen unsorted cell fractions with the Qiagen DNeasy blood extraction kit. The sequenced sample was lymphocytes from the gut lamina propria. The cell subset or site label, read with the paper, signifies: lamina propria cell (LPC) fraction of small intestinal biopsy. The chain couples TRBV5-1 to TRBJ2-7; TRBD2 is possibly the D segment (6 matching bases). The clonotype originates from a man aged 60-69 years with celiac disease on a gluten-free diet. This receptor has the CDR3 CASSLDAGNSYEQYF. The nucleotides read TGCGCCAGCAGCTTGGATGCGGGAAACTCCTACGAGCAGTACTTC.